Listed below are T cell receptor beta chains from one sample, sequenced in a study of T cell responses to AZD1222 COVID-19 vaccine. Assay used: immunoSEQ multiplex PCR; TCRdb lists only in-frame clones, some missing. The table includes over 35,000 clones, 80% detected once. Specimen: peripheral blood, collected 28 days after the second dose of the MenACWY control vaccine. All receptors come from an adult who received the MenACWY meningococcal vaccine as a control. The CDR3 runs from the conserved cysteine through the conserved F or W. Fields, in order: V gene, D gene, J gene, clone size, CDR3 DNA, CDR3 protein. The D gene is left open where the match is weak. Only some rows state a clone size, as once, few, many or a class for expanded clones.

TRBV2	TRBD2	TRBJ2-1	few	TGTGCCAGCAGGTATACTAGCGTTTCCTACAATGAGCAGTTCTTC	CASRYTSVSYNEQFF
TRBV6-2/TRBV6-3	TRBD2	TRBJ2-7	few	TGTGCCAGCAGTACTAGCGGAAACTCCTACGAGCAGTACTTC	CASSTSGNSYEQYF
TRBV19	.	TRBJ1-1	.	TGTGCCAGTAGTATTCTAGGGGAGGGACGCACTGAAGCTTTCTTT	CASSILGEGRTEAFF
TRBV4-1	TRBD2	TRBJ2-3	few	TGCGCCAGCAGCCAAGACGTAGGGACTAGGCGCTATTTT	CASSQDVGTRRYF
TRBV5-1	TRBD1	TRBJ1-2	.	TGCGCCAGCAGCGTGGGACAGGGTGACTATGGCTACACCTTC	CASSVGQGDYGYTF
TRBV9	.	TRBJ1-5	.	TGTGCCAGCAGCCAAACAGGGACGGCGAGACAGCCCCAGCATTTT	CASSQTGTARQPQHF
TRBV10-3	.	TRBJ1-1	.	TGTGCCATCAGTGAGAATTCAATAAAGGGGGCTTTCTTT	CAISENSIKGAFF
TRBV7-9	.	TRBJ2-3	.	TGTGCCAGCAGCCCCGGCCGTGGGGTAGATACGCAGTATTTT	CASSPGRGVDTQYF
TRBV14	.	TRBJ1-3	once	TGTGCCAGCAGCCAAGTAATGGGGAGCTCTGGAAACACCATATATTTT	CASSQVMGSSGNTIYF
TRBV27	.	TRBJ1-2	.	TGTGCCACCAACGGGGGGAACGGCTACACCTTC	CATNGGNGYTF
TRBV5-8	.	TRBJ2-1	once	TGTGCCAGTACCCGGGGCTGGAGCTCCTACAATGAGCAGTTCTTC	CASTRGWSSYNEQFF
TRBV23-1	.	TRBJ1-1	few	TGCGCCAGCAGTCCCCTCGCCCACGACACTGAAGCTTTCTTT	CASSPLAHDTEAFF
TRBV29-1	.	TRBJ1-2	.	TGCAGCGTTGAATCGGGGGGCGGCTATGGCTACACCTTC	CSVESGGGYGYTF
TRBV19	.	TRBJ1-1	.	TGTGCCAGTAGTATTCCAGGGATCGGAGGCACTGAAGCTTTCTTT	CASSIPGIGGTEAFF
TRBV7-2	.	TRBJ1-5	.	TGTGCCAGCAGCTTATTGAAACAGGACAATCAGCCCCAGCATTTT	CASSLLKQDNQPQHF
TRBV6-1	TRBD1	TRBJ2-5	.	TGTGCCAGCAGTGCCGGGACAGGGGGTGGGCAAGAGACCCAGTACTTC	CASSAGTGGGQETQYF
TRBV7-8	.	TRBJ2-1	.	TGTGCCAGCAGCTTAAATCTCTTAGGGGGTTATGAGCAGTTCTTC	CASSLNLLGGYEQFF
TRBV10-3	.	TRBJ1-2	.	TGTGCCATCGGGAGGGAGGACTATGGCTACACCTTC	CAIGREDYGYTF
TRBV3-1/TRBV3-2	TRBD1	TRBJ1-2	.	TGTGCCAGCAGCCCCCTAGGGGGCTCCGAATATGGCTACACCTTC	CASSPLGGSEYGYTF
TRBV20-1	.	TRBJ1-2	.	TGCAGTGCTAGGAAGCCGGACAGTTTCTTCTTC	CSARKPDSFFF
TRBV3-1/TRBV3-2	TRBD2	TRBJ2-5	.	TGTGCCAGCAGCCCCCCAGCGGGAGTAGAGACCCAGTACTTC	CASSPPAGVETQYF
TRBV5-1	.	TRBJ1-4	.	TGCGCCAGCAGCCCCGAGGGGAGAAGCCATAATGAAAAACTGTTTTTT	CASSPEGRSHNEKLFF
TRBV11-2	.	TRBJ2-5	few	TGTGCCAGCAGCTTTGGGGGAGAGACCCAGTACTTC	CASSFGGETQYF
TRBV5-1	TRBD2	TRBJ2-2	.	TGCGCCAGCATATCCGGGACTAGCGGGGGCCTCACCGGGGAGCTGTTTTTT	CASISGTSGGLTGELFF
TRBV12-3/TRBV12-4	.	TRBJ1-2	.	TGTGCCAGCAGCTGGACGGAGAACTATGGCTACACCTTC	CASSWTENYGYTF
TRBV24-1	.	TRBJ2-2	.	TGTGCCACCAGTGATTTGGCCAGGGTCACCGGGGAGCTGTTTTTT	CATSDLARVTGELFF
TRBV7-2	TRBD1	TRBJ1-2	.	TGTGCCAGCAGCGCCGGGACAGGGCGCGGCTACACCTTC	CASSAGTGRGYTF
TRBV15	.	TRBJ2-5	.	TGTGCCACAGCTACCCCCGTTCGAGAGACCCAGTACTTC	CATATPVRETQYF
TRBV21-1	.	TRBJ2-4	.	TGTGCCAGCAGCAAAGGACTAGCGTGGGACAAAAACATTCAGTACTTC	CASSKGLAWDKNIQYF
TRBV2	.	TRBJ2-6	.	TGTGCCAGCAGTGCGGTACAGGGAACTGGGGCCAACGTCCTGACTTTC	CASSAVQGTGANVLTF
TRBV6-5	TRBD1	TRBJ1-2	.	TGTGCCAGCAGTACACAGGGGGCATATGGCTACACCTTC	CASSTQGAYGYTF
TRBV2	.	TRBJ1-6	.	TGTGCCAGCAGTGTCCGACAGAGTAATTCACCCCTCCACTTT	CASSVRQSNSPLHF
TRBV9	.	TRBJ1-4	.	TGTGCCAGCAGCCCCCGGGAGGGATGGGATGAAAAACTGTTTTTT	CASSPREGWDEKLFF
TRBV3-1/TRBV3-2	.	TRBJ2-1	.	TGTGCCAGCAGCCAATTGACTAGGGTCAATGAGCAGTTCTTC	CASSQLTRVNEQFF
TRBV15	.	TRBJ2-7	.	TGTGCCACCAGCAGAGGTGGAGGGGAAGGCGAGCAGTACTTC	CATSRGGGEGEQYF
TRBV7-9	TRBD1	TRBJ1-4	.	TGTGCCAGCAGCCGAAGACAGGGGGAGGGTGAAAAACTGTTTTTT	CASSRRQGEGEKLFF
TRBV24-1	.	TRBJ2-1	.	TGTGCCACCAGTGATTTCGGGAAGAACAATGAGCAGTTCTTC	CATSDFGKNNEQFF
TRBV7-2	.	TRBJ1-1	.	TGTGCCAGCAGCTTAGGAGTGCGGTACACTGAAGCTTTCTTT	CASSLGVRYTEAFF
TRBV11-1	TRBD2	TRBJ2-2	once	TGTGCCAGCAGTGGCGGGAGGCGCACCGGGGAGCTGTTTTTT	CASSGGRRTGELFF
TRBV5-1	.	TRBJ1-5	.	TGCGCCAGCAGCTTGGAAGGGGACTATCAGCCCCAGCATTTT	CASSLEGDYQPQHF
TRBV6-6	TRBD2	TRBJ2-7	.	TGTGCCAGCAGAACTAGCGGGAGAAGATACGAGCAGTACTTC	CASRTSGRRYEQYF
TRBV5-8	TRBD1	TRBJ2-2	.	TGTGCCAGCGGGGACAGGGGGCTTTATAGAGGCGGGGAGCTGTTTTTT	CASGDRGLYRGGELFF
TRBV11-2	.	TRBJ2-7	.	TGTGCCAGCAGCTCCGGGGGGCGGGTGGAGCCCTACGAGCAGTACTTC	CASSSGGRVEPYEQYF
TRBV30	.	TRBJ1-1	.	TGTGCCTGGGGTACGAGGGGGGGATTGATGAACACTGAAGCTTTCTTT	CAWGTRGGLMNTEAFF
TRBV6-6	.	TRBJ1-5	.	TGTGCCAGCAGTTACGGGGGCGACTCTCAGCCCCAGCATTTT	CASSYGGDSQPQHF
TRBV11-3	.	TRBJ2-1	.	TGTGCCAGCAGCCCCCGACACAAAGACAATGAGCAGTTCTTC	CASSPRHKDNEQFF
TRBV6-6	.	TRBJ2-1	.	TGTGCCAGCAGTTGGGACACCTACAATGAGCAGTTCTTC	CASSWDTYNEQFF
TRBV28	.	TRBJ1-2	.	TGTGCCAGCAGTTACCCACAGGACTATGGCTACACCTTC	CASSYPQDYGYTF
TRBV2	.	TRBJ1-5	.	TGTGCCAGCAGTCTGACAGTCTATAGCAATCAGCCCCAGCATTTT	CASSLTVYSNQPQHF
TRBV14	TRBD1	TRBJ2-3	.	TGTGCCAGCAGCCAATACAGGGGAGACACAGATACGCAGTATTTT	CASSQYRGDTDTQYF
TRBV19	.	TRBJ1-1	.	TGTGCCAGTAGTCCCCTGGGGGGTGAAGCTTTCTTT	CASSPLGGEAFF
TRBV27	.	TRBJ2-2	once	TGTGCCAGCAGTTCAAGGGCGAACACCGGGGAGCTGTTTTTT	CASSSRANTGELFF
TRBV7-2	.	TRBJ1-4	.	TGTGCCAGCAGCTTAGTCGGGGGGCTTAGGGATGAAAAACTGTTTTTT	CASSLVGGLRDEKLFF
TRBV6-2/TRBV6-3	.	TRBJ1-6	.	TGTGCCAGCAGTTATAGCAGGGTTTCACCCCTCCACTTT	CASSYSRVSPLHF
TRBV19	.	TRBJ2-2	.	TGTGCCAGTAGGGGATCTGGGGTACCGAACACCGGGGAGCTGTTTTTT	CASRGSGVPNTGELFF
TRBV30	TRBD1	TRBJ1-6	.	TGTGCCTGGAGGGACAGGACCATAAGGGATTCACCCCTCCACTTT	CAWRDRTIRDSPLHF
TRBV20-1	TRBD1	TRBJ1-2	.	TGCAGTGCTAGTTCCGGGACAGGGTCATATCTCTATGGCTACACCTTC	CSASSGTGSYLYGYTF